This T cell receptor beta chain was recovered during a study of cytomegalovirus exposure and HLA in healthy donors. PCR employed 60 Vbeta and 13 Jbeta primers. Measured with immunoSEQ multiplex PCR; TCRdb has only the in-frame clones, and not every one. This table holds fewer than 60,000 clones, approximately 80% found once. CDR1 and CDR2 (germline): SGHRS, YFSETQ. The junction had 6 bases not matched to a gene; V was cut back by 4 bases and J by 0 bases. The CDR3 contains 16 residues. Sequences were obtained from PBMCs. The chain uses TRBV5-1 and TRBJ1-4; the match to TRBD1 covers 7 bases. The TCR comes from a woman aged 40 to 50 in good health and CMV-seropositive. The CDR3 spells CASSIGTVATNEKLFF. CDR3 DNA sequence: TGCGCCAGCAGCATAGGGACAGTTGCAACTAATGAAAAACTGTTTTTT.